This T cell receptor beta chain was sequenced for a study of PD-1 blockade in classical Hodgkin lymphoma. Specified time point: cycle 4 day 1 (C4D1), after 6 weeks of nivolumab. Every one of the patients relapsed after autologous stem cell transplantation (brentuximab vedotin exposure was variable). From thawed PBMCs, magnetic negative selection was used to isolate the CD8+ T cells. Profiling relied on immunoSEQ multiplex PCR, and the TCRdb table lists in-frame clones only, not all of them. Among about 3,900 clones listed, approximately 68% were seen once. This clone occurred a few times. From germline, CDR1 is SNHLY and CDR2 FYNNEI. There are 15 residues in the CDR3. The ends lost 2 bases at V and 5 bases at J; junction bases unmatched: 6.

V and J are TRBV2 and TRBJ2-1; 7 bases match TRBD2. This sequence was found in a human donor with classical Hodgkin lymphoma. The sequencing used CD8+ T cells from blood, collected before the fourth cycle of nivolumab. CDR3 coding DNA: TGTGCCAGCAGTGAATTTGGGACTAAGAACAATGAGCAGTTCTTC. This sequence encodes CASSEFGTKNNEQFF.